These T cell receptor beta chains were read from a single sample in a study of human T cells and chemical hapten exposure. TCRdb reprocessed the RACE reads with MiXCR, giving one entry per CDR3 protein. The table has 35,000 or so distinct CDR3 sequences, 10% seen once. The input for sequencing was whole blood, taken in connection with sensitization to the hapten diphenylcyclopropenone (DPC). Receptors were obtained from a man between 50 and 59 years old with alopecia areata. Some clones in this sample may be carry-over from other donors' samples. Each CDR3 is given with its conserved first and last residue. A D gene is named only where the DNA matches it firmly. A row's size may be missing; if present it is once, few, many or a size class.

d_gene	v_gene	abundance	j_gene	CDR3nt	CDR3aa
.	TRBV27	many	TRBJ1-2	TGTGCCAGCAGTTTTTCCAGGGATCCCAAAGACTATGGCTACACCTTC	CASSFSRDPKDYGYTF
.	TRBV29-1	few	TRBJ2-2	TGCAGCGTCTCCGGGGGAAAACTCGGCGGGGAGCTGTTTTTT	CSVSGGKLGGELFF
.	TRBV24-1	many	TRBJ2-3	TGTGCCACCGGACTTCGAGATACGCAGTATTTT	CATGLRDTQYF
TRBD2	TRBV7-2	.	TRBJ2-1	TGTGCCAGCAGCTTAGGAGCGGGAGGGCCCTACAATGAGCAGTTCTTC	CASSLGAGGPYNEQFF
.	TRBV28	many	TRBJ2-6	TGTGCCAGCAGACAGGGCTCTGGGGCCAACGTCCTGACTTTC	CASRQGSGANVLTF
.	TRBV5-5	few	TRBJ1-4	TGTGCCAGCAGCTTGGACAGGAGAAATGAAAAACTGTTTTTT	CASSLDRRNEKLFF
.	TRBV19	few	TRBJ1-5	TGTGCCAGCGATATGGGGGCAGGCTATAGCAATCAGCCCCAGCATTTT	CASDMGAGYSNQPQHF
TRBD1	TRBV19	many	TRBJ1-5	TGTGCCAGTAGTATAGGGACAGGCCGCAATCAGCCCCAGCATTTT	CASSIGTGRNQPQHF
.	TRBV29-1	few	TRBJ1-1	TGCAGCGTTGAGGAGGGGGACACTGAAGCTTTCTTT	CSVEEGDTEAFF
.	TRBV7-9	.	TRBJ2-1	TGTGCCAGCAGCATTAGCGGAAACTACAATGAGCAGTTCTTC	CASSISGNYNEQFF
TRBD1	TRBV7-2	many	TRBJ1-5	TGTGCCAGCAGCGGGCGGACAGGGGCCCATAGCAATCAGCCCCAGCATTTT	CASSGRTGAHSNQPQHF
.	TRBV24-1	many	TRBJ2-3	TGTGCCACCAGTGATTCGGAGGGGGCGGGATCAGATACGCAGTATTTT	CATSDSEGAGSDTQYF
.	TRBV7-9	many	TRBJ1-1	TGTGCCAGCAGGGCCGGGACGTTGAACACTGAAGCTTTCTTT	CASRAGTLNTEAFF
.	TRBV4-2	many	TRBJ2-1	TGTGCCAGCAGCCAAGATAGCACAGGCTCCTACAATGAGCAGTTCTTC	CASSQDSTGSYNEQFF
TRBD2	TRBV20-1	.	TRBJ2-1	TGCAGTGCTAGAGGCCCCTTAGCGGGAGCCTACAATGAGCAGTTCTTC	CSARGPLAGAYNEQFF
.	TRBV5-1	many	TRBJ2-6	TGCGCCAGCCTGGTGGCCTCTGGGGCCAACGTCCTGACTTTC	CASLVASGANVLTF
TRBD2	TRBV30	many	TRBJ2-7	TGTGCCTGGAGGAGACTAGCGGGAGGGAGCGAGCAGTACTTC	CAWRRLAGGSEQYF
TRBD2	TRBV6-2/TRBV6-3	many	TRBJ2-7	TGTGCCAGCACCCGACTAGCGGGAGTATCCTACGAGCAGTACTTC	CASTRLAGVSYEQYF
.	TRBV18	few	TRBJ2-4	TGTGCCAGCTCACCTGTTGAGCGGGTTGACATTCAGTACTTC	CASSPVERVDIQYF
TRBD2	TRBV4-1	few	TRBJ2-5	TGCGCCAGCAGTCCGGGACTAGCGGGAGTTGAGACCCAGTACTTC	CASSPGLAGVETQYF
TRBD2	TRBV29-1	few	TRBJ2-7	TGCAGCGCTGCAAGACTAGCGGGAGCTGGCGAGCAGTACTTC	CSAARLAGAGEQYF
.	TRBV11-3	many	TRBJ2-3	TGTGCCAGCAGCTCACACACAGATACGCAGTATTTT	CASSSHTDTQYF
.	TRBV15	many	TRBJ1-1	TGTGCCACCAGCAGACGGGGCACTGAAGCTTTCTTT	CATSRRGTEAFF
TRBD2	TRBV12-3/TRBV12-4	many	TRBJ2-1	TGTGCCAGCAGCTCAGCGGGGCACAATGAGCAGTTCTTC	CASSSAGHNEQFF
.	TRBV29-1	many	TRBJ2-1	TGCAGCGGACGACAAAGTGGGAAGGTAGGGGGCTACAATGAGCAGTTCTTC	CSGRQSGKVGGYNEQFF
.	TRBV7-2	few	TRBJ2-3	TGTGCCAGCAGCCTCGGACAGAGCACAGATACGCAGTATTTT	CASSLGQSTDTQYF
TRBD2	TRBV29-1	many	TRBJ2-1	TGCAGCGCCTTAGCGGGAGGGAGGTACAATGAGCAGTTCTTC	CSALAGGRYNEQFF
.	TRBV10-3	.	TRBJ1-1	TGTGCCATCAGGGGGAACACTGAAGCTTTCTTT	CAIRGNTEAFF
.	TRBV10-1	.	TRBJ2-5	TGCGCCCATGAGGGGGGAGAGACCCAGTACTTC	CAHEGGETQYF
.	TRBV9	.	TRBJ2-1	TGTGCCAGCAGCGTAGATGGCGCAAGCTCCTACAATGAGCAGTTCTTC	CASSVDGASSYNEQFF
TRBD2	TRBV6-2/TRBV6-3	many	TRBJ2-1	TGTGCCAGCAGTTACGAGTTTCTAGCGGGAGGTTATAGCTCCTACAATGAGCAGTTCTTC	CASSYEFLAGGYSSYNEQFF
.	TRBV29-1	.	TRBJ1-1	TGCAGCGTGGACACCCGGTCCGCGAACACTGAAGCTTTCTTT	CSVDTRSANTEAFF
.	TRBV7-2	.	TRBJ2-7	TGTGCCAGCAGCACCCAGGAAGGTTACGAGCAGTACTTC	CASSTQEGYEQYF
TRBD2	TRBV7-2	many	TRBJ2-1	TGTGCCAGCAGCCCCCCCGGGACTAGCAACAATGAGCAGTTCTTC	CASSPPGTSNNEQFF
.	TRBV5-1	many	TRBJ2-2	TGCGCCAGCAGCTTGGTCTCCAGGTCCCAGTCCGGGGAGCTGTTTTTT	CASSLVSRSQSGELFF
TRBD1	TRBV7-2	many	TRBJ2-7	TGTGCCAGCAGCTCCCTAGGACAGGGGGCTAGCAACGAGCAGTACTTC	CASSSLGQGASNEQYF
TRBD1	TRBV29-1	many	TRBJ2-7	TGCAGCGTCGGACAGGGCCACGAGCAGTACTTC	CSVGQGHEQYF
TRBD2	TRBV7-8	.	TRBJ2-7	TGTGCCATCGGGGGGACCTACGAGCAGTACTTC	CAIGGTYEQYF
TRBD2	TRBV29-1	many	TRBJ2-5	TGCAGCGTTGAAGGGGCTAGCGGAGACTTAGAGACCCAGTACTTC	CSVEGASGDLETQYF
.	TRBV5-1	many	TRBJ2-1	TGCGCCAGCAGCTTGGACCTAACCTACAATGAGCAGTTCTTC	CASSLDLTYNEQFF
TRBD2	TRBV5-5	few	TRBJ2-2	TGTGCCAGCAGAGCACAGGGACTAGCGGGAGCCGGGGAGCTGTTTTTT	CASRAQGLAGAGELFF
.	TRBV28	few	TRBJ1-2	TGTGCCAGCAGTCATGGGGACTCAAGGAGGAGTGGCTACACCTTC	CASSHGDSRRSGYTF
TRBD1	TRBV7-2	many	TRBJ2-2	TGTGCCAGCAGCAAGGACAGGGGGCTTGGCGGGGAGCTGTTTTTT	CASSKDRGLGGELFF
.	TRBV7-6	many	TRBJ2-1	TGTGCCAGCAGCCTGGGGACGGCCGATGAGCAGTTCTTC	CASSLGTADEQFF
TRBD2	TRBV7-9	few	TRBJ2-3	TGTGCCAGCAGCTTTGAAGCCATCTACAGCGGGGGCACAGATACGCAGTATTTT	CASSFEAIYSGGTDTQYF
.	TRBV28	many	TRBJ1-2	TGTGCCAGCCGAGCCTCCGTATCTAGTGGCTACACCTTC	CASRASVSSGYTF
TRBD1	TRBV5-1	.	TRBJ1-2	TGCGCCAGCAGCTTTGACAGGGAGTATGGCTACACCTTC	CASSFDREYGYTF
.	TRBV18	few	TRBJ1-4	TGTGCCAGCTCACCATCCCGGGGAGCGGAGGAAAAACTGTTTTTT	CASSPSRGAEEKLFF
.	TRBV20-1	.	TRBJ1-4	TGCAGTGCTAGGACTAGACAGGCGCCGGAGGAAAAACTGTTTTTT	CSARTRQAPEEKLFF
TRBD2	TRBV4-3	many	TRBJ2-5	TGCGCCAGCAGCCGCGTAGCGGGGCCCCAAGAGACCCAGTACTTC	CASSRVAGPQETQYF